This T cell receptor beta chain was identified during a study of T cell repertoires in cytomegalovirus infection. Study as a whole: Both a matching HLA type and CMV infection were indicated by public TCR beta signatures.

Germline V gene data show CDR1 as SNHLY and CDR2 as FYNNEI. CDR3 length: 13 amino acids. V was clipped by 3 bases and J by 4 bases, with 8 bases between them. TCRdb used MiXCR to reprocess the reads, holding one entry per CDR3 protein. The sample holds around 450,000 distinct CDR3 sequences, approximately 32% seen once. Note on this clonotype: The target antigen is unknown.

Points from the study as a whole: HLA-C-restricted CMV clonotypes gave the most frequent clonotype in two of eight donors. Identification of carriers of CMV plus the relevant HLA was achieved through cumulative public TCR beta family frequency.

V usage is TRBV2 and J usage is TRBJ2-3; D gene ambiguous. The TCR was taken from a human donor in good health (CMV status not recorded). Some clones in this sample may be carry-over from other donors' samples. The sequenced sample was PBMCs. In DNA form, the CDR3 reads TGTGCCAGCAGTGACCGGCCCGCAGATACGCAGTATTTT. It specifies CASSDRPADTQYF.